A single sample is the source of the 30 T cell receptor beta chains below, sequenced in a study of blood T cell repertoires in COVID-19. Profiled with immunoSEQ multiplex PCR; TCRdb holds only in-frame clones, not every one. The data show 200,000 or so clones, about 89% seen once. Material for sequencing was peripheral blood. These receptors originate from a man aged 60 to 69 who had recovered from COVID-19.

V gene TRBV7-2 combines with J gene TRBJ1-5; D may be TRBD1 (5 bases). V shed 5 bases and J shed 5 bases, with 16 bases lying between them. The CDR3 is made up of 15 amino acids. In germline, CDR1 is SGHTA, CDR2 FQGNSA. The CDR3, as DNA: TGTGCCAGCAGCCCCGACAGAGTACCATATCAGCCCCAGCATTTT. This codes for CASSPDRVPYQPQHF.

The chain is built from TRBV6-1 and TRBJ1-2, with D possibly matching TRBD1 (6 bases). The germline CDR1 and CDR2 sequences are MNHNS and SASEGT. The CDR3 is made up of 14 amino acids. V was cut by 2 bases and J by 4 bases, with 11 bases left in between. The CDR3 spells CASSEPQGSYGYTF. In nucleotides, the CDR3 is TGTGCCAGCAGTGAACCACAGGGCAGCTATGGCTACACCTTC.

A few counts support this clone. This sequence joins TRBV19 and TRBJ2-6; a weak D match, TRBD1 (5 bases). Germline CDR1 reads LNHDA; CDR2 reads SQIVND (reference sequence). This CDR3 region has 18 residues. Trimming shortened V by 3 bases and J by 1 base, and 16 bases separated the two germline ends. CDR3 bases: TGTGCCAGTAGTATTTCGATGGCAGGGAAGTCTGGGGCCAACGTCCTGACTTTC. It specifies CASSISMAGKSGANVLTF.

This clone has a handful of counts. This chain connects TRBV14 to TRBJ2-1, with 7 positions matching TRBD2. The germline CDR1 and CDR2 sequences are SGHDN and FVKESK. After removal of 0 bases from V and 5 bases from J, the junction contained 7 bases not matched to a gene. The CDR3 is 16 residues long. CDR3 sequence reads: CASSQDPGGINNEQFF. CDR3 DNA: TGTGCCAGCAGCCAAGACCCGGGAGGCATTAACAATGAGCAGTTCTTC.

The sample holds one count of this clone. The V call is TRBV7-2, the J call TRBJ2-7; TRBD1 might be the D (6 bases). Germline V gene lookup returns CDR1 SGHTA and CDR2 FQGNSA. The CDR3 length is 15 residues. V lost 5 bases and J lost 0, with 14 bases in between. CDR3 loop: CASSPGAASSYEQYF. CDR3 nucleotides: TGTGCCAGCAGCCCAGGGGCAGCGAGCTCCTACGAGCAGTACTTC.

This clone came up once. This sequence joins TRBV12-1 and TRBJ2-3; the table assigns TRBD2, which was not confirmed against the DNA. TRBV12-1 is a listed pseudogene. There are 18 residues in the CDR3. The CDR3, as DNA: TGTGCCAGCAGCTTTAGAAAGCGGGAGGATTCTAGCACAGATACGCAGTATTTT. Its translation is CASSFRKREDSSTDTQYF.

This sequence joins TRBV11-2 and TRBJ2-7, with 10 bases identical to TRBD2. There are 13 residues in the CDR3. Unmatched junction bases numbered 3, after V lost 6 bases and J lost 4 bases. The germline V gene has CDR1 SGHAT and CDR2 FQNNGV. CDR3 nucleotide sequence: TGTGCCAGCAGTGTAGCGGGGGGTTACGAGCAGTACTTC. Translating it yields CASSVAGGYEQYF.

Worth noting for this clone: This same CDR3 is encoded by further DNA sequences in the sample. The chain joins TRBV19 to TRBJ1-5, with 9 bases identical to TRBD1. V shed 4 bases and J 5 bases; nucleotides not matched to a gene: 0. Germline V gives CDR1 LNHDA, CDR2 SQIVND (reference sequence). CDR3 length: 13 residues. This chain's CDR3 is CASSRTGDQPQHF. The CDR3 bases are TGTGCCAGTAGTAGGACAGGGGATCAGCCCCAGCATTTT.

The gene calls are TRBV6-2 or TRBV6-3 and TRBJ2-3; D not certain. Germline loops: CDR1 MNHEY, CDR2 SVGEGT. The CDR3 runs to 16 residues. Between the trimmed V and J ends, which lost 6 bases and 1 base, there was a span of 17 bases. Here the CDR3 reads CASSPARLTGTDTQYF. The CDR3 bases are TGTGCCAGCAGCCCTGCCCGATTGACTGGCACAGATACGCAGTATTTT.

The rearrangement joins TRBV11-2 to TRBJ2-2, with D tentatively TRBD1 (7 bases). The CDR3 is 16 amino acids. Trimming shortened V by 5 bases and J by 5 bases, and 18 bases separated the two germline ends. In germline, CDR1 is SGHAT, CDR2 FQNNGV. The CDR3 DNA sequence: TGTGCCAGCAGCATAAACCGGGACAGCGGGACCGGGGAGCTGTTTTTT. This gives the protein CASSINRDSGTGELFF.

The chain recombines TRBV6-2 or TRBV6-3 with TRBJ1-2; D call uncertain. The CDR3 covers 14 residues. V lost 2 bases and J 7 bases, leaving 14 bases between the germline ends. From germline, CDR1 is MNHEY and CDR2 SVGEGT. CDR3 nucleotide sequence: TGTGCCAGCAGTTACAAGGGTCCGGGATTTGGCTACACCTTC. As protein: CASSYKGPGFGYTF.

The J gene is TRBJ1-1, the V gene TRBV6-5; D unresolved. Germline V CDR1 and CDR2: MNHEY, SVGAGI. The CDR3 runs to 13 residues. Trimming removed 2 bases at V and 4 bases at J, with 8 bases between. This chain's CDR3 is CASSYEGFTEAFF. CDR3 nucleotides: TGTGCCAGCAGTTACGAGGGTTTCACTGAAGCTTTCTTT.

J is TRBJ1-1 and V is TRBV27, with 7 bases that match TRBD1. Per germline, CDR1 MNHEY and CDR2 SMNVEV (reference sequence). This CDR3 region has 12 residues. The ends lost 5 bases at V and 6 bases at J; junction bases unmatched: 3. CDR3 amino acids: CASSNRGAEAFF. In DNA form, the CDR3 reads TGTGCCAGCAGTAACAGGGGAGCTGAAGCTTTCTTT.

The chain carries TRBV28 and TRBJ2-2, with 9 nucleotides matching TRBD1. Looked up from germline, CDR1 is MDHEN and CDR2 is SYDVKM. The CDR3 length is 18 residues. After removal of 1 base from V and 2 bases from J, the junction contained 8 bases not matched to a gene. The CDR3 coding sequence is TGTGCCAGCAGTTTATTCGGGACAGGGATGGTTAACACCGGGGAGCTGTTTTTT. Amino acids: CASSLFGTGMVNTGELFF.

The gene calls are TRBV29-1 and TRBJ1-4; 7 positions agree with TRBD1. The CDR3 is 15 residues long. Germline-derived CDR1 and CDR2 are SQVTM and ANQGSEA. J gave up 3 bases and V 4 bases, and 8 bases lay outside the gene matches. Here the CDR3 reads CSVGQGVFSNEKLFF. The CDR3, as DNA: TGCAGCGTTGGACAGGGCGTCTTCTCTAATGAAAAACTGTTTTTT.

CDR3 amino acids: CASSKPDRPNYGYTF. In nucleotides, the CDR3 is TGTGCCAGTAGTAAACCGGACAGGCCAAACTATGGCTACACCTTC. V and J are TRBV19 and TRBJ1-2; 7 nucleotides match TRBD1. This CDR3 comprises 15 residues. Losses at the gene ends were 4 bases for V and 2 bases for J; bases not matched to a gene: 7. The germline V gene encodes CDR1 LNHDA and CDR2 SQIVND (reference sequence). Full variable domain (missing parts from reference TRBV19 and TRBJ1-2): DGGITQSPKYLFRKEGQNVTLSCEQNLNHDAMYWYRQDPGQGLRLIYYSQIVNDFQKGDIAEGYSVSREKKESFPLTVTSAQKNPTAFYLCASSKPDRPNYGYTFGSGTRLTVV.

The chain uses TRBV30 and TRBJ1-1; the match to TRBD1 covers 8 bases. CDR1 is GTSNPN and CDR2 is SVGIG in the germline V gene (reference sequence). The length of the CDR3 is 13 residues. Trimming cost V 3 bases and J 4 bases; bases outside gene matches: 4. The chain's CDR3 is CAWRGQAGTEAFF. As DNA, the CDR3 is TGTGCCTGGAGGGGACAGGCGGGCACTGAAGCTTTCTTT.

The rearrangement links TRBV27 to TRBJ2-7; D unclear. The CDR3 loop spans 11 amino acids. Germline V CDR1 and CDR2: MNHEY, SMNVEV (reference sequence). V was clipped by 5 bases and J by 4 bases, with 6 bases between them. This CDR3 reads CASSDKYEQYF. As DNA, the CDR3 is TGTGCCAGCAGTGACAAATACGAGCAGTACTTC.

The chain has TRBV28 and TRBJ1-2, with a tentative D call TRBD1 (6 bases). Trimming left V 2 bases short and J 2 bases short, with 12 bases between. The CDR3 extends over 15 amino acids. Looked up from germline, CDR1 is MDHEN and CDR2 is SYDVKM. The chain's CDR3 is CASSLSNRANYGYTF. Written as DNA, the CDR3 is TGTGCCAGCAGTTTAAGTAACAGGGCCAACTATGGCTACACCTTC.

This clone was picked up one time. V and J are TRBV5-1 and TRBJ2-5; D not certain. The CDR3 length is 11 residues. CDR1 is SGHRS and CDR2 is YFSETQ in the germline V gene. Trimming left V 3 bases short and J 3 bases short, with 3 bases between. This CDR3 is CASSSKETQYF. The CDR3 DNA follows: TGCGCCAGCAGCTCCAAAGAGACCCAGTACTTC.

The chain is built from TRBV18 and TRBJ2-7; D might be TRBD2 (7 bases). The length of the CDR3 is 16 residues. Between the trimmed V and J ends, which lost 5 bases and 0 bases, there was a span of 17 bases. CDR1 and CDR2 from the germline V gene are KGHSH and LQKENI. CDR3 sequence: CASSVLGGPSSYEQYF. The CDR3 DNA reads as TGTGCCAGCTCAGTATTGGGGGGGCCTAGCTCCTACGAGCAGTACTTC.

In DNA form, the CDR3 reads TGTGCCAGCAGGCTTGGGCTAGCGGGGGGTCACAATGAGCAGTTCTTC. It yields the protein CASRLGLAGGHNEQFF. V usage is TRBV3-1 (or the pseudogene TRBV3-2) and J usage is TRBJ2-1; 11 nucleotides agree with TRBD2. Trimming removed 6 bases from V and 5 bases from J; junction bases left unmatched: 9. In germline, CDR1 is LGHDT, CDR2 YNNKEL (reference sequence). This CDR3 is built from 16 residues.

V usage is TRBV18 and J usage is TRBJ2-7, with 13 bases identical to TRBD2. This CDR3 is built from 17 residues. CDR1 is KGHSH, CDR2 LQKENI, per germline. V lost 2 bases to trimming and J lost 2 bases; unmatched junction nucleotides: 6. Here the CDR3 DNA reads TGTGCCAGCTCACCAGGGACTAGCGGGACCGTGGCCTACGAGCAGTACTTC. Translated: CASSPGTSGTVAYEQYF.

The gene calls are TRBV6-4 and TRBJ2-5; 14 bases map to TRBD2. From germline, CDR1 is MRHNA and CDR2 SNTAGT. The CDR3 is made up of 20 amino acids. Trimming cost V 0 bases and J 1 base; bases outside gene matches: 10. The CDR3 reads CASSDSNAGLAGDTQETQYF. CDR3 DNA: TGTGCCAGCAGTGACTCGAACGCGGGACTAGCGGGAGACACCCAAGAGACCCAGTACTTC.

V gene TRBV2 combines with J gene TRBJ2-2; perhaps TRBD2 as D (6 bases). The germline V and J ends were trimmed by 6 bases and 5 bases, with 10 bases remaining between them. Per the germline V gene, CDR1 is SNHLY and CDR2 is FYNNEI. The CDR3 runs to 13 residues. The CDR3 reads CASRSGGTGELFF. CDR3 DNA: TGTGCCAGCAGAAGTGGGGGGACCGGGGAGCTGTTTTTT.

The rearrangement uses TRBV19 and TRBJ2-4; 7 positions match TRBD1. This CDR3 is 14 amino acids long. The V gene end was trimmed by 6 bases and the J gene end by 5 bases; junction bases not matched to a gene: 7. The germline gives CDR1 LNHDA, CDR2 SQIVND (reference sequence). DNA of the CDR3: TGTGCCAGTAGGAAAAGACAGGGACAAAACATTCAGTACTTC. The encoded protein is CASRKRQGQNIQYF.

DNA of the CDR3: TGTGCCAGCAGTTACTCGAGGACATCAAATCAGCCCCAGCATTTT. As protein: CASSYSRTSNQPQHF. The rearrangement joins TRBV6-5 to TRBJ1-5, with D possibly TRBD1 on 5 matching bases. The CDR3 is made up of 15 amino acids. Germline CDR1 and CDR2: MNHEY and SVGAGI. Trimming shortened V by 0 bases and J by 4 bases, and 10 bases separated the two germline ends.

The chain carries TRBV6-5 and TRBJ2-1; perhaps TRBD1 as D (5 bases). CDR3 length: 12 amino acids. V was trimmed by 8 bases and J by 7 bases, leaving 12 bases between them. The V gene's germline CDR1 is MNHEY and CDR2 SVGAGI. For the CDR3, the DNA is TGTGCCAGCGGGCAGGGAAGGAATGAGCAGTTCTTC. It is translated as CASGQGRNEQFF.

The genes are TRBV28 and TRBJ1-2; TRBD1 is a possible D gene (6 bases). The germline V gene has CDR1 MDHEN and CDR2 SYDVKM. Trimming shortened V by 5 bases and J by 4 bases, and 17 bases separated the two germline ends. The CDR3 loop spans 15 amino acids. CDR3 DNA sequence: TGTGCCAGCAGTCCCCGACCCACAGGGCCCTATGGCTACACCTTC. It is translated as CASSPRPTGPYGYTF.

This clone was detected only once. The chain uses TRBV6-1 and TRBJ1-6, with 7 bases matching TRBD1. The CDR3 runs to 16 residues. V was pared by 4 bases and J by 2 bases, with 5 bases of the junction left unmatched. Germline lookup yields CDR1 MNHNS and CDR2 SASEGT. CDR3 sequence reads: CASSADRAPYNSPLHF. The CDR3 DNA reads TGTGCCAGCAGTGCTGACAGGGCTCCCTATAATTCACCCCTCCACTTT.